This T cell receptor beta chain appears in the sequencing data of a study of cytomegalovirus exposure and HLA in healthy donors. General study findings and limits: Productive rates of about 90% or about 30% were seen for most TCR beta V segments in an earlier analysis. The sole available immune exposure information was CMV serostatus. Clonal expansion, a later analysis showed, was greater in HLA-associated TCR beta chains than in equally common others.

The CDR3 contains 10 residues. Trimming cost V 7 bases and J 3 bases, with 4 bases left between them. Per germline, CDR1 MDHEN and CDR2 SYDVKM. Primers for the PCR totalled 60 Vbeta and 13 Jbeta. As handled by the study authors: The authors later counted some 76 million unique TCR beta chains, approximately 10 million of them shared. Using immunoSEQ multiplex PCR, the repertoire was profiled, and TCRdb retains in-frame clones only, with some absent. From that table come the V and J calls and clone size; the DNA was used to work out D and trimming. In the table there are approximately 180,000 clones, around 75% of which are singletons. The table lists this clone with a few counts. Its antigen is currently unknown.

The gene calls are TRBV28 and TRBJ2-7, with D uncertain. The sequence was collected from a male donor in good health and CMV-seronegative. Input material: PBMCs. CDR3 in amino acids: CASIHYEQYF. CDR3 nucleotide sequence: TGTGCCAGCATCCACTACGAGCAGTACTTC.